This T cell receptor beta chain was sequenced in a study of blood T cell repertoires in COVID-19. Whole-study context: Italy, Spain and the United States were the sources of the convalescent and acute COVID-19 samples. PBMCs, B-cell-depleted T cells, or T cells were the source of the cDNA or gDNA that made up the material.

The CDR3 sequence is 12 residues long. Germline-derived CDR1 and CDR2 are SGHTA and FQGTGA. Trimming took off 3 bases at V and 5 bases at J, with 6 bases between the two ends. Regarding this clone: The sample holds other DNA sequences that translate to the same CDR3.

In the authors' workflow: Nucleated cell counts were estimated from reference gene primer amplification. Some clones are missing from TCRdb's copy, which holds only in-frame ones; the method was immunoSEQ multiplex PCR. Clone size and the V and J calls come from that table; the DNA yielded D and trimming. Here the sample spans around 100,000 clones, approximately 84% being singletons. The source is a woman aged 55-69 years with acute or convalescent COVID-19. The V and J genes are TRBV7-3 and TRBJ2-3, with D unresolved. Specimen: peripheral blood. The CDR3 nucleotides are TGTGCCAGCAGCTTGGGCAGAGATACGCAGTATTTT. Its protein product is CASSLGRDTQYF.